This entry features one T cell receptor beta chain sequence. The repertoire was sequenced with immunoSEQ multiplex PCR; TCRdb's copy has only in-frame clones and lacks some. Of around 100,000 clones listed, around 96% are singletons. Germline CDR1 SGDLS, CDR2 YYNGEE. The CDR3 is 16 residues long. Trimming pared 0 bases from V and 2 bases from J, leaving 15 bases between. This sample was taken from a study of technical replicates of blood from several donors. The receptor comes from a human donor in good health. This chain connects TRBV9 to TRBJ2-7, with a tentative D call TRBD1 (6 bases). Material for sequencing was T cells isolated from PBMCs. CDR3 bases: TGTGCCAGCAGCGTAGCTGTAGGACAGCAAACCTACGAGCAGTACTTC. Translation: CASSVAVGQQTYEQYF. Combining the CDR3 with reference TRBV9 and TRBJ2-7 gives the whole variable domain DSGVTQTPKHLITATGQRVTLRCSPRSGDLSVYWYQQSLDQGLQFLIQYYNGEERAKGNILERFSAQQFPDLHSELNLSSLELGDSALYFCASSVAVGQQTYEQYFGPGTRLTVT.